These 22 T cell receptor beta chains share one sample of origin, sequenced in a study of blood T cell repertoires in COVID-19. Using immunoSEQ multiplex PCR, the repertoire was profiled, and TCRdb retains in-frame clones only, with some absent. The sample lists about 260,000 clones; 75% to 90% were seen once. Sequenced sample: PBMCs or T cells enriched from blood (not recorded which). The origin of the receptors is a woman under 30 who had recovered from COVID-19.

V gene TRBV5-5 combines with J gene TRBJ1-1; possibly TRBD1 for D (5 bases). There are 14 residues in the CDR3. The V end lost 5 bases, the J end lost 1 base, and 12 bases lay between the germline ends. CDR1 is SGHKS, CDR2 YYEKEE, per germline (reference sequence). CDR3 coding DNA: TGTGCCAGCAGTTCGATTACAGGGAACACTGAAGCTTTCTTT. Its translation: CASSSITGNTEAFF. Variable domain in full (rest from reference TRBV5-5 and TRBJ1-1): DAGVTQSPTHLIKTRGQQVTLRCSPISGHKSVSWYQQVLGQGPQFIFQYYEKEERGRGNFPDRFSARQFPNYSSELNVNALLLGDSALYLCASSSITGNTEAFFGQGTRLTVV.

This clone was picked up a small number of times. The V gene is TRBV11-2, the J gene TRBJ2-1; D is unclear. The V end lost 10 bases, the J end lost 0 bases, and 10 bases lay between the germline ends. The CDR3 runs 13 residues. Germline V gives CDR1 SGHAT, CDR2 FQNNGV. CDR3 protein: CATAAASYNEQFF. In DNA form, the CDR3 reads TGTGCCACCGCGGCGGCCTCCTACAATGAGCAGTTCTTC.

The chain has TRBV5-4 and TRBJ2-7, with 11 nucleotides matching TRBD2. The J segment lost 3 bases and the V segment lost 4 bases, leaving 6 bases of the junction unmatched. Germline V lookup: CDR1 SGHNT, CDR2 YYREEE (reference sequence). This CDR3 spans 15 amino acids. The CDR3 region has the DNA TGTGCCAGCAGCCCGGGACTAGCGGTAATCTACGAGCAGTACTTC. This codes for CASSPGLAVIYEQYF.

This chain uses TRBV24-1 with TRBJ1-1; perhaps TRBD1 as D (5 bases). Germline CDR1 is KGHDR and CDR2 is SFDVKD. There are 17 residues in the CDR3. Trimming left V 8 bases short and J 1 base short, with 22 bases between. CDR3 sequence reads: CATNLTGDGERNTEAFF. In DNA form, the CDR3 reads TGTGCCACCAATCTCACGGGGGATGGGGAGAGGAACACTGAAGCTTTCTTT.

This clone came up once. The chain combines TRBV6-5 with TRBJ2-7, with TRBD1 matching over 9 bases. Per germline, CDR1 MNHEY and CDR2 SVGAGI. V was pared by 6 bases and J by 6 bases, with 9 bases of the junction left unmatched. The CDR3 has 14 amino acids. The CDR3 region has the DNA TGTGCCAGCAGCGCCGGGACAGGGCTCCGCGAGCAGTACTTC. Its translation: CASSAGTGLREQYF.

DNA of the CDR3: TGTGCCAGCAGCTTGGCCGGGATCCACGAGCAGTACTTC. This encodes CASSLAGIHEQYF. This chain uses TRBV5-4 with TRBJ2-7; TRBD2 might be the D (5 bases). Germline V gives CDR1 SGHNT, CDR2 YYREEE (reference sequence). V lost 0 bases, J lost 5 bases, and 9 bases lay in between. The length of the CDR3 is 13 residues.

The V call is TRBV5-1, the J call TRBJ1-2; perhaps TRBD1 as D (5 bases). V was pared by 1 base and J by 1 base, with 11 bases between. This CDR3 is built from 15 residues. CDR1 is SGHRS and CDR2 is YFSETQ in the germline V gene. The CDR3 nucleotides read TGCGCCAGCAGCTTGACGGCAGGGAATAACTATGGCTACACCTTC. It translates to CASSLTAGNNYGYTF.

The genes are TRBV7-2 and TRBJ1-2, with D maybe TRBD1 (6 bases). Trimming left V 4 bases short and J 5 bases short, with 14 bases between. The CDR3 covers 14 residues. Germline V lookup: CDR1 SGHTA, CDR2 FQGNSA. DNA of the CDR3: TGTGCCAGCAGCTCACGACAGGAAGGATATGGCTACACCTTC. It encodes CASSSRQEGYGYTF.

The rearrangement uses TRBV6-4 and TRBJ1-6; TRBD1 is a possible D gene (6 bases). V was clipped by 6 bases and J by 7 bases, with 10 bases between them. Germline lookup yields CDR1 MRHNA and CDR2 SNTAGT. CDR3 size: 13 residues. CDR3 DNA: TGTGCCAGCAGGGACAGAGAAAATTCACCCCTCCACTTT. Its translation: CASRDRENSPLHF.

This sequence joins TRBV15 and TRBJ1-5, with D possibly TRBD1 on 5 matching bases. Trimming stripped 9 bases from V and 0 bases from J, with 12 bases between. In germline, CDR1 is LNHNV, CDR2 YYDKDF (reference sequence). The CDR3 is 14 amino acids. For the CDR3, the DNA is TGTGCCACGGGGCGGAGGGATAGCAATCAGCCCCAGCATTTT. Translation: CATGRRDSNQPQHF.

The rearrangement uses TRBV5-1 and TRBJ1-2, with 11 bases matching TRBD1. With 4 bases clipped from V and 4 bases from J, the junction kept 3 bases outside the gene matches. CDR1 is SGHRS, CDR2 YFSETQ, per germline. This CDR3 region has 14 residues. CDR3 bases: TGCGCCAGCAGCGCCGGGACAGGGGGCTATGGCTACACCTTC. Its translation is CASSAGTGGYGYTF.

The chain recombines TRBV7-8 with TRBJ1-1, with 7 bases aligning to TRBD1. The CDR3 has 14 residues. Per the germline V gene, CDR1 is SGHVS and CDR2 is FQNEAQ. Unmatched junction bases numbered 7, after V lost 5 bases and J lost 4 bases. The CDR3 sequence: CASSTQTGTTEAFF. CDR3 nucleotides: TGTGCCAGCAGCACTCAGACAGGGACCACTGAAGCTTTCTTT. The whole variable domain, filled in from reference TRBV7-8 and TRBJ1-1, reads GAGVSQSPRYKVAKRGQDVALRCDPISGHVSLFWYQQALGQGPEFLTYFQNEAQLDKSGLPSDRFFAERPEGSVSTLKIQRTQQEDSAVYLCASSTQTGTTEAFFGQGTRLTVV.

This chain uses TRBV10-2 with TRBJ1-2, with 9 bases that match TRBD1. The CDR3 has 14 amino acids. Germline-derived CDR1 and CDR2 are WSHSY and SAAADI. The junction had 10 bases not matched to a gene; V was cut back by 6 bases and J by 8 bases. This CDR3 is CASSPGTGLSGYTF. The CDR3 DNA sequence: TGCGCCAGCAGCCCCGGGACAGGGTTGTCAGGCTACACCTTC.

This chain uses TRBV20-1 with TRBJ2-7; D is undetermined. Germline V gives CDR1 DFQATT, CDR2 SNEGSKA (reference sequence). Trimming took off 6 bases at V and 1 base at J, with 4 bases between the two ends. The CDR3 covers 10 residues. The DNA of the CDR3 is TGCAGTGCCGTTTCCTACGAGCAGTACTTC. Protein sequence: CSAVSYEQYF.

The chain links TRBV5-1 to TRBJ2-2; D uncertain. The CDR3 extends over 14 amino acids. The germline CDR1 and CDR2 sequences are SGHRS and YFSETQ. V lost 2 bases to trimming and J lost 0 bases, with 5 bases between them. The CDR3 spells CASSFTANTGELFF. DNA of the CDR3: TGCGCCAGCAGCTTTACGGCGAACACCGGGGAGCTGTTTTTT.

The V and J genes are TRBV10-2 and TRBJ2-7; no clear D. CDR3 length: 11 residues. V gave up 6 bases and J gave up 5 bases, with 8 bases separating them. Germline V gene lookup returns CDR1 WSHSY and CDR2 SAAADI. CDR3 amino acids: CASSPIDEQYF. CDR3 bases: TGCGCCAGCAGCCCAATAGACGAGCAGTACTTC.

This clone was detected once. The CDR3 sequence: CASSIGGGAGEQFF. CDR3 nucleotides: TGTGCCAGTAGTATAGGCGGGGGGGCCGGTGAGCAGTTCTTC. The chain employs TRBV19 and TRBJ2-1; 9 bases match TRBD2. The length of the CDR3 is 14 residues. The trim removed 1 base at V and 9 bases at J, leaving 4 bases unmatched. In germline, CDR1 is LNHDA, CDR2 SQIVND (reference sequence).

V usage is TRBV19 and J usage is TRBJ2-1; tentatively, D is TRBD2 (7 bases). The CDR3 has 12 residues. V shed 6 bases and J shed 10 bases, with 13 bases lying between them. Germline CDR1 reads LNHDA; CDR2 reads SQIVND (reference sequence). The CDR3 sequence is CASSPGGREQFF. DNA of the CDR3: TGTGCCAGTAGCCCGGGGGGCAGAGAGCAGTTCTTC.

The chain uses TRBV11-3 and TRBJ1-1, with TRBD1 as a possible D gene (5 bases). This CDR3 is 15 amino acids long. CDR1 and CDR2 from the germline V gene are SGHNT and YENEEA. The germline V and J ends were trimmed by 5 bases and 0 bases, with 13 bases remaining between them. CDR3 protein: CASSQGDGLNTEAFF. Written as DNA, the CDR3 is TGTGCCAGCAGCCAGGGTGACGGACTGAACACTGAAGCTTTCTTT.

The chain is built from TRBV24-1 and TRBJ1-2; D call uncertain. V was cut by 2 bases and J by 7 bases, with 13 bases left in between. Germline CDR1 and CDR2: KGHDR and SFDVKD. This CDR3 is 14 amino acids long. The CDR3 region is CATSDSSGYGGYTF. The CDR3, as DNA: TGTGCCACCAGTGATTCCTCAGGATATGGTGGCTACACCTTC.

The V call is TRBV6-4, the J call TRBJ2-2; D possibly corresponds to TRBD1 (5 bases). The CDR3 runs to 15 residues. V lost 2 bases to trimming and J lost 6 bases, with 13 bases between them. From germline, CDR1 is MRHNA and CDR2 SNTAGT. For the CDR3, the DNA is TGTGCCAGCAGTGACAATCCCGGCAGGGCCGGGGAGCTGTTTTTT. It is translated as CASSDNPGRAGELFF.

This chain connects TRBV30 to TRBJ2-1, with 13 bases matching TRBD2. Germline V gene sequence: CDR1 GTSNPN, CDR2 SVGIG (reference sequence). The CDR3 extends over 14 amino acids. Trimming cost V 5 bases and J 8 bases; bases outside gene matches: 6. DNA for the CDR3: TGTGCCTGGGAGAGACTAGCGGGGGGTGATGAGCAGTTCTTC. This encodes CAWERLAGGDEQFF. The variable domain in full, with the rest retrieved from reference TRBV30 and TRBJ2-1, is SQTIHQWPATLVQPVGSPLSLECTVEGTSNPNLYWYRQAAGRGLQLLFYSVGIGQISSEVPQNLSASRPQDRQFILSSKKLLLSDSGFYLCAWERLAGGDEQFFGPGTRLTVL.